These 3 T cell receptor beta chains came from one sample sequenced in a study of T cells in Graves' hyperthyroidism and ophthalmopathy (dated by TCRdb to the late 2010s). Libraries were constructed by multiplex PCR. The sequencer was an Illumina HiSeq 2000. The TCR beta CDR3 regions were amplified from the RNA transcripts. The TCR CDR3 was subjected to a first round of RT-PCR using the HTBI primer set and the Qiagen OneStep RT-PCR kit. The public sequencing data were trimmed at Q25 with fastp and processed into clonotypes with MiXCR by TCRdb, which kept only in-frame beta chains. Under each unique CDR3 protein, matching rows form one entry showing the most common genes and DNA. The sample yields 300,000 to 350,000 distinct CDR3 sequences; around 20% were counted once. The ten largest clones take up under 55% of the sample. The source material was blood. The source of these receptors is a woman aged 45-60 years with Graves' hyperthyroidism.

The chain is built from TRBV12-5 and TRBJ1-3; the D gene is possibly TRBD1 (5 bases). Germline V lookup: CDR1 LGHNT, CDR2 FRNRAP. CDR3 length equals 14 residues. Trimming shortened V by 2 bases and J by 4 bases, and 9 bases separated the two germline ends. The CDR3 sequence is CASGLSGLGNTIYF. The CDR3 region has the DNA TGTGCTAGTGGTTTGTCGGGGCTCGGAAACACCATATATTTT.

This clonotype came up many times. The chain links TRBV30 to TRBJ1-4; D not certain. This CDR3 has 13 residues. V was pared by 4 bases and J by 7 bases, with 13 bases between. CDR1 GTSNPN and CDR2 SVGIG come from the germline V gene (reference sequence). Written as DNA, the CDR3 is TGTGCCTGGACCCTCCCCGGAGTTGAAAAACTGTTTTTT. This sequence encodes CAWTLPGVEKLFF.

This clonotype occurred many times. The chain is built from TRBV5-5 and TRBJ2-5; D is uncertain. CDR1 and CDR2 (germline): SGHKS, YYEKEE (reference sequence). The CDR3 is 13 residues long. V was cut by 1 base and J by 2 bases, with 6 bases left in between. CDR3 coding DNA: TGTGCCAGCAGCTTGTGGTTACAAGAGACCCAGTACTTC. It encodes CASSLWLQETQYF. Based on the CDR3 plus reference TRBV5-5 and TRBJ2-5, the full variable domain is DAGVTQSPTHLIKTRGQQVTLRCSPISGHKSVSWYQQVLGQGPQFIFQYYEKEERGRGNFPDRFSARQFPNYSSELNVNALLLGDSALYLCASSLWLQETQYFGPGTRLLVL.